Below, 27 T cell receptor beta chains from the same sample are listed, as sequenced in a study of vaccination effects on CD4 cells after COVID-19. Their antigens remain unidentified. Under the ViraFEST assay, PBMC were stimulated with viral peptide pools so that antigen-specific CD4+ T cells expanded. Sequencing was performed afterwards. Culture proceeded for about 11 days, and CD4+ T cells were then isolated. The person had a PCR-confirmed SARS-CoV-2 infection during March to December 2020. Generated by immunoSEQ multiplex PCR, the TCRdb table keeps only in-frame clones and is missing some. This table holds more than 35,000 clones, roughly 70% found once. Here the sequenced sample was CD4+ T cells from PBMCs cultured with a peptide pool, taken before COVID-19 vaccination. These receptors originate from a human donor who had a prior SARS-CoV-2 infection.

The chain combines TRBV18 with TRBJ2-2; 11 positions match TRBD2. V dropped 5 bases and J dropped 5; count of bases not matched to a gene: 4. The CDR3 runs to 15 residues. Germline CDR1 KGHSH, CDR2 LQKENI. The CDR3 nucleotides read TGTGCCAGCTCATCCAGACTAGCGGGAACCGGGGAGCTGTTTTTT. Its protein product is CASSSRLAGTGELFF.

The gene calls are TRBV5-6 and TRBJ1-2; tentatively, D is TRBD1 (6 bases). The germline V gene encodes CDR1 SGHDT and CDR2 YYEEEE. CDR3 length: 13 residues. V was shortened by 1 base and J by 8 bases, with 12 bases between the two germline ends. The CDR3 DNA reads as TGTGCCAGCAGCTTGCGGGGGCATGGAGGCTACACCTTC. Translating it yields CASSLRGHGGYTF.

The genes are TRBV25-1 and TRBJ2-5; possible D gene TRBD1, 5 bases. Between the trimmed V and J ends, which lost 1 base and 4 bases, there was a span of 13 bases. The CDR3 has 15 amino acids. Germline V lookup: CDR1 MGHDK, CDR2 SYGVNS. The CDR3 nucleotides read TGTGCCAGCAGTGAATTTTGGACAAGAACAGAGACCCAGTACTTC. It is translated as CASSEFWTRTETQYF.

On this clone itself: The junction does not match germline at one end; this may be a read error. CDR3 nucleotides: TGCGCCAGCAGCTTGACCCCAGAAAGCGGGACCCGTAGCACAGATACGCAGTGTTTT. As protein: CASSLTPESGTRSTDTQCF. This chain links TRBV5-1 with TRBJ2-3; 7 nucleotides align to TRBD2. Germline V gene sequence: CDR1 SGHRS, CDR2 YFSETQ. The CDR3 totals 19 residues.

The genes are TRBV25-1 and TRBJ1-1; TRBD1 is a possible D gene (6 bases). CDR1 MGHDK and CDR2 SYGVNS come from the germline V gene. Trimming pared 2 bases from V and 10 bases from J, leaving 14 bases between. The CDR3 is made up of 13 amino acids. The CDR3 protein is CASSENGGFGAFF. The CDR3 nucleotides read TGTGCCAGCAGTGAAAATGGGGGCTTCGGAGCTTTCTTT.

The V and J genes are TRBV20-1 and TRBJ2-7, with 7 bases lining up with TRBD2. The CDR3 is made up of 14 amino acids. The V segment lost 3 bases and the J segment 1 base; nucleotides outside the gene matches: 6. CDR1 and CDR2 (germline): DFQATT, SNEGSKA (reference sequence). CDR3 nucleotide sequence: TGCAGTGCTAGTAATACGGGGGGTTCCTACGAGCAGTACTTC. Translated, it gives CSASNTGGSYEQYF.

The gene calls are TRBV12-3 or TRBV12-4 and TRBJ1-1, with no clear D. CDR3 length: 11 residues. Between the trimmed V and J ends, which lost 6 bases and 1 base, there was a span of 3 bases. The CDR3 coding sequence is TGTGCCAGCAGACAGAACACTGAAGCTTTCTTT. Translated, it gives CASRQNTEAFF.

V is TRBV5-4 and J is TRBJ1-1; 8 nucleotides line up with TRBD1. CDR1 is SGHNT and CDR2 is YYREEE in the germline V gene (reference sequence). The V and J ends lost 4 bases and 1 base, in that order; junction bases with no gene match: 3. CDR3 length: 14 amino acids. The CDR3 DNA sequence: TGTGCCAGCAGCCCAGGGGGCGGGAACACTGAAGCTTTCTTT. Translated: CASSPGGGNTEAFF.

Only a few counts were recorded for this clone. This chain links TRBV3-1 (or the pseudogene TRBV3-2) with TRBJ2-1; D is possibly TRBD2 (5 bases). V was pared by 2 bases and J by 9 bases, with 8 bases between. Germline V lookup: CDR1 LGHDT, CDR2 YNNKEL (reference sequence). This CDR3 spans 12 amino acids. CDR3 nucleotide sequence: TGTGCCAGCAGCCAACTAGCCTCTGAGCAGTTCTTC. Translating gives CASSQLASEQFF.

J is TRBJ2-3 and V is TRBV6-4; 7 bases align to TRBD2. The CDR3 totals 14 residues. Trimming removed 5 bases from V and 2 bases from J; junction bases left unmatched: 4. The germline V gene has CDR1 MRHNA and CDR2 SNTAGT. CDR3 DNA: TGTGCCAGCAGTTCGGGACTAAACACAGATACGCAGTATTTT. It codes for CASSSGLNTDTQYF.

This clone was found a few times. The chain recombines TRBV6-5 with TRBJ2-7; maybe TRBD2 (6 bases). Germline values: CDR1 MNHEY, CDR2 SVGAGI. Between the trimmed V and J ends, which lost 6 bases and 0 bases, there was a span of 15 bases. This CDR3 is built from 15 residues. The CDR3 region is CASRLLALSSYEQYF. The CDR3 DNA follows: TGTGCCAGCAGATTACTAGCCCTCAGCTCCTACGAGCAGTACTTC.

This chain joins TRBV6-5 and TRBJ1-2; no definite D call. Trimming took off 8 bases at V and 7 bases at J, with 17 bases between the two ends. CDR1 MNHEY and CDR2 SVGAGI come from the germline V gene. The CDR3 is 13 amino acids. CDR3 amino acids: CASRWKDSAGYTF. DNA for the CDR3: TGTGCCAGCCGCTGGAAGGATTCCGCTGGCTACACCTTC.

This chain connects TRBV5-6 to TRBJ1-2, with D unclear. V was trimmed by 4 bases and J by 7 bases, leaving 8 bases between them. CDR3 length: 11 residues. Germline V lookup: CDR1 SGHDT, CDR2 YYEEEE. This chain's CDR3 is CASSVWGGYTF. For the CDR3, the DNA is TGTGCCAGCAGCGTCTGGGGTGGCTACACCTTC.

The chain couples TRBV18 to TRBJ1-4; a weak D match, TRBD1 (5 bases). The CDR3 has 15 residues. From germline, CDR1 is KGHSH and CDR2 LQKENI. Deletions cut 0 bases from V and 7 bases from J, with 12 bases between. Written as DNA, the CDR3 is TGTGCCAGCTCACCACCTGGGGCAGGCGGTGAAAAACTGTTTTTT. Its protein is CASSPPGAGGEKLFF.

The rearrangement uses TRBV7-2 and TRBJ2-3; no firm D call. The V end lost 0 bases, the J end lost 6 bases, and 4 bases lay between the germline ends. The CDR3 covers 12 residues. The germline CDR1 and CDR2 sequences are SGHTA and FQGNSA. This CDR3 is CASSLARDTQYF. CDR3 coding DNA: TGTGCCAGCAGCTTAGCGCGGGATACGCAGTATTTT.

The V and J genes are TRBV20-1 and TRBJ2-5; D is unclear. V lost 5 bases, J lost 5 bases, and 9 bases lay in between. The CDR3 extends over 11 amino acids. Germline CDR1 and CDR2: DFQATT and SNEGSKA (reference sequence). CDR3 in amino acids: CSASQGETQYF. CDR3 sequence (DNA): TGCAGTGCTTCCCAAGGGGAGACCCAGTACTTC.

This clone was counted a few times. This sequence joins TRBV4-2 and TRBJ2-2; 9 bases are a match to TRBD1. The CDR3 loop spans 17 amino acids. Trimming at V came to 4 bases and at J to 8 bases, leaving 14 bases not matched to a gene. Germline assignment: CDR1 LGHNA and CDR2 YNFKEQ. The CDR3 loop is CASSPPSGTGQTGELFF. The CDR3 nucleotides read TGTGCCAGCAGCCCACCCTCCGGGACAGGGCAAACGGGGGAGCTGTTTTTT.

This clone was found a few times. The chain combines TRBV6-4 with TRBJ2-3; D gene uncertain. This CDR3 is 13 amino acids long. Between the trimmed V and J ends, which lost 2 bases and 5 bases, there was a span of 8 bases. From germline, CDR1 is MRHNA and CDR2 SNTAGT. This CDR3 is CASSDVLGDTQYF. The CDR3 DNA is TGTGCCAGCAGTGACGTTTTGGGAGATACGCAGTATTTT.

The chain recombines TRBV24-1 with TRBJ2-3; maybe TRBD2 (6 bases). The CDR3 is 14 residues long. Germline lookup yields CDR1 KGHDR and CDR2 SFDVKD. Trimming stripped 9 bases from V and 0 bases from J, with 12 bases between. The DNA of the CDR3 is TGTGCCACCGCCGAAGGACTAAGCACAGATACGCAGTATTTT. It is translated as CATAEGLSTDTQYF.

The J gene is TRBJ1-5, the V gene TRBV2; tentative D call: TRBD1 (5 bases). The germline V gene encodes CDR1 SNHLY and CDR2 FYNNEI. V was trimmed by 6 bases and J by 10 bases, leaving 19 bases between them. The CDR3 covers 14 residues. CDR3 in DNA: TGTGCCAGCAGCGCGGACACCCTAGGTTTACCCCAGCATTTT. Its protein is CASSADTLGLPQHF.

The chain links TRBV11-3 to TRBJ2-3; 8 nucleotides agree with TRBD2. The CDR3 contains 14 residues. Germline CDR1 is SGHNT and CDR2 is YENEEA. Unmatched junction bases numbered 6, after V lost 8 bases and J lost 2 bases. CDR3 sequence (DNA): TGTGCCAGCTGTCCGGGAGGGCCCACAGATACGCAGTATTTT. It codes for CASCPGGPTDTQYF.

This chain joins TRBV10-3 and TRBJ1-1; no definite D call. CDR3 length: 15 amino acids. Germline-derived CDR1 and CDR2 are ENHRY and SYGVKD. V lost 0 bases, J lost 3 bases, and 11 bases lay in between. Here the CDR3 DNA reads TGTGCCATCAGTGAGTCTGGTGGTTGGGACACTGAAGCTTTCTTT. Residues: CAISESGGWDTEAFF.

J is TRBJ1-4 and V is TRBV14; unclear D gene. The CDR3 spans 16 residues. The ends were cut back, 3 bases at V and 8 bases at J, with 19 bases in the middle. Per germline, CDR1 SGHDN and CDR2 FVKESK. Written as DNA, the CDR3 is TGTGCCAGCAGCCAGAGAGCCAGGCCCCCCCTCGAAAAACTGTTTTTT. It is translated as CASSQRARPPLEKLFF. The full variable domain, rest sourced from reference TRBV14 and TRBJ1-4, is EAGVTQFPSHSVIEKGQTVTLRCDPISGHDNLYWYRRVMGKEIKFLLHFVKESKQDESGMPNNRFLAERTGGTYSTLKVQPAELEDSGVYFCASSQRARPPLEKLFFGSGTQLSVL.

This chain uses TRBV7-2 with TRBJ2-5; tentatively, D is TRBD2 (6 bases). The ends were cut back, 3 bases at V and 5 bases at J, with 10 bases in the middle. Germline CDR1 and CDR2: SGHTA and FQGNSA. CDR3 length equals 13 residues. DNA of the CDR3: TGTGCCAGCAGCTTGACTAGTCGGGAGACCCAGTACTTC. Translation gives CASSLTSRETQYF.

The J gene is TRBJ2-3, the V gene TRBV29-1; D is undetermined. The germline V gene has CDR1 SQVTM and CDR2 ANQGSEA. There are 13 residues in the CDR3. Trimming cost V 4 bases and J 2 bases, with 10 bases left between them. The CDR3 here is CSVVSRFTDTQYF. The CDR3 nucleotides read TGCAGCGTTGTCAGCAGGTTCACAGATACGCAGTATTTT.

The chain uses TRBV18 and TRBJ2-1; 7 nucleotides align to TRBD2. Germline assignment: CDR1 KGHSH and CDR2 LQKENI. The V segment lost 1 base and the J segment 10 bases; nucleotides outside the gene matches: 13. This CDR3 is 16 amino acids long. The CDR3, as DNA: TGTGCCAGCTCACCACGGGGAAGCGGGGCTCGAGGGGAGCAGTTCTTC. It encodes CASSPRGSGARGEQFF.

V usage is TRBV18 and J usage is TRBJ2-1, with no clear D. CDR3 size: 15 residues. V was clipped by 2 bases and J by 0 bases, with 8 bases between them. Germline V gene sequence: CDR1 KGHSH, CDR2 LQKENI. The CDR3 nucleotides read TGTGCCAGCTCACCAACGGGCCTCTCCTACAATGAGCAGTTCTTC. This codes for CASSPTGLSYNEQFF.